A selection of T cell receptor beta chains follows, all from one sample in a study of T cell repertoires in cytomegalovirus infection. Their antigen targets remain unknown. TCRdb itself ran the reads through MiXCR, one entry per CDR3 protein. The sample carries about 46,000 distinct CDR3 sequences, 20% to 25% recorded once. The material sequenced was PBMCs, sequenced either directly or after in vitro stimulation (not recorded which). The origin of the receptors is a human donor in good health (CMV status not recorded). Some clones in this sample may be carry-over from other donors' samples. Both conserved end residues are part of each CDR3. Fields, in order: CDR3 DNA, CDR3 protein, D gene, J gene, clone size, V gene. The D gene is left open where the match is weak. Size is stated for part of the rows, as once, few or many counts, or as a class when the clone is expanded.

cdr3_nt: TGTGCCAGCAGGCCGGGACTAGCGGAAGAGACCCAGTACTTC
cdr3_aa: CASRPGLAEETQYF
d_call: TRBD2
j_call: TRBJ2-5
clone_size: few
v_call: TRBV2

cdr3_nt: TGTGCCAGCAGCTTGGGGGTTAGCACGTATTTT
cdr3_aa: CASSLGVSTYF
d_call: NA
j_call: TRBJ2-3
clone_size: NA
v_call: TRBV5-4

cdr3_nt: TGTGCCACCAGCAGAGATAATAGGCGAGAAAACATTCAGTACTTC
cdr3_aa: CATSRDNRRENIQYF
d_call: NA
j_call: TRBJ2-4
clone_size: NA
v_call: TRBV15

cdr3_nt: TGTGCCAGCAGCTTAGCTACAGCGAACACTGAAGCTTTCTTT
cdr3_aa: CASSLATANTEAFF
d_call: NA
j_call: TRBJ1-1
clone_size: few
v_call: TRBV11-1

cdr3_nt: TGTGCCTCCCACAGCGGGGGGAATCAAGATACGCAGTATTTT
cdr3_aa: CASHSGGNQDTQYF
d_call: TRBD2
j_call: TRBJ2-3
clone_size: many
v_call: TRBV28

cdr3_nt: TGTGCCAGCAGCGCCGAAGACTCATACCAAGAGACCCAGTACTTC
cdr3_aa: CASSAEDSYQETQYF
d_call: NA
j_call: TRBJ2-5
clone_size: NA
v_call: TRBV7-2

cdr3_nt: TGCAGCGCCCAACAGAGTGGTAATGAAAAACTGTTTTTT
cdr3_aa: CSAQQSGNEKLFF
d_call: NA
j_call: TRBJ1-4
clone_size: few
v_call: TRBV29-1

cdr3_nt: TGTGCCAGCATCCCCCCCGGGACAGGAGGATTCGGAGCTTTCTTT
cdr3_aa: CASIPPGTGGFGAFF
d_call: TRBD1
j_call: TRBJ1-1
clone_size: few
v_call: TRBV27

cdr3_nt: TGTGCCAGCAGTGAAGGGAGCTCTGGAAACACCATATATTTT
cdr3_aa: CASSEGSSGNTIYF
d_call: NA
j_call: TRBJ1-3
clone_size: many
v_call: TRBV2

cdr3_nt: TGTGCCAGCACCGACAGGGAGGTGTATTCACCCCTCCACTTT
cdr3_aa: CASTDREVYSPLHF
d_call: TRBD1
j_call: TRBJ1-6
clone_size: NA
v_call: TRBV7-4

cdr3_nt: TGTGCCAGCACCCTGTTGGGACAATTAGAGACCCAGTACTTC
cdr3_aa: CASTLLGQLETQYF
d_call: NA
j_call: TRBJ2-5
clone_size: few
v_call: TRBV11-2

cdr3_nt: TGTGCCAGCAGTCCGGGACAGGGAGGCAAAAACATTCAGTACTTC
cdr3_aa: CASSPGQGGKNIQYF
d_call: TRBD1
j_call: TRBJ2-4
clone_size: NA
v_call: TRBV12-3/TRBV12-4

cdr3_nt: TGCGCCAGCAGTGAGCCACCACCGGGTAAGAACACTGAAGCTTTCTTT
cdr3_aa: CASSEPPPGKNTEAFF
d_call: NA
j_call: TRBJ1-1
clone_size: many
v_call: TRBV10-2

cdr3_nt: TGTGCCAGCAGTTACACAGCGAGAGAACCGGATGAGCAGTTCTTC
cdr3_aa: CASSYTAREPDEQFF
d_call: NA
j_call: TRBJ2-1
clone_size: NA
v_call: TRBV6-2/TRBV6-3

cdr3_nt: TGCAGCGTTGCGGCAGGGGAGTTTGTTGATACGCAGTATTTT
cdr3_aa: CSVAAGEFVDTQYF
d_call: NA
j_call: TRBJ2-3
clone_size: NA
v_call: TRBV29-1

cdr3_nt: TGTGCCAGCAGGTCCCGTGGTTTCCAAGAGACCCAGTACTTC
cdr3_aa: CASRSRGFQETQYF
d_call: NA
j_call: TRBJ2-5
clone_size: few
v_call: TRBV7-9

cdr3_nt: TGCGCCGGCAGCCAAAAGGACACGCAGAAAAACACTGAAGCTTTCTTT
cdr3_aa: CAGSQKDTQKNTEAFF
d_call: NA
j_call: TRBJ1-1
clone_size: once
v_call: TRBV4-1

cdr3_nt: TGTGCCAGCAGCCCCCTGACGGGAGGGCTTGATACGCAGTATTTT
cdr3_aa: CASSPLTGGLDTQYF
d_call: TRBD2
j_call: TRBJ2-3
clone_size: NA
v_call: TRBV7-9

cdr3_nt: TGTGCCAGCAGCTTAGGGGGGCAGGGCTATGGCTACACCTTC
cdr3_aa: CASSLGGQGYGYTF
d_call: NA
j_call: TRBJ1-2
clone_size: NA
v_call: TRBV5-6

cdr3_nt: TGTGCCAGCAGCCCCCCGGGAAGTGAGCAGTTCTTC
cdr3_aa: CASSPPGSEQFF
d_call: NA
j_call: TRBJ2-1
clone_size: NA
v_call: TRBV11-2

cdr3_nt: TGCAGTGCTAGAGTTCAGGGGTGGTCGGGCATTCAGTACTTC
cdr3_aa: CSARVQGWSGIQYF
d_call: NA
j_call: TRBJ2-4
clone_size: few
v_call: TRBV20-1

cdr3_nt: TGTGCCAGCATGGCGGGTTACAATGAGCAGTTCTTC
cdr3_aa: CASMAGYNEQFF
d_call: NA
j_call: TRBJ2-1
clone_size: few
v_call: TRBV2

cdr3_nt: TGTGCCAGCAGCGAGGGGTGGGTGGGAGACAGGGAATACGAGCAGTACTTC
cdr3_aa: CASSEGWVGDREYEQYF
d_call: TRBD1
j_call: TRBJ2-7
clone_size: many
v_call: TRBV7-2

cdr3_nt: TGCAGTGCTAGGGATATTAGCGGGATACAGGGTGAGCAGTACTTC
cdr3_aa: CSARDISGIQGEQYF
d_call: TRBD2
j_call: TRBJ2-7
clone_size: NA
v_call: TRBV20-1

cdr3_nt: TGTGCCAGCAGTCTCCAAGACGAAAAACTGTTTTTT
cdr3_aa: CASSLQDEKLFF
d_call: NA
j_call: TRBJ1-4
clone_size: few
v_call: TRBV12-3/TRBV12-4

cdr3_nt: TGCGCCAGCAGTCAGCCTACCAGGCACGAGCAGTACTTC
cdr3_aa: CASSQPTRHEQYF
d_call: NA
j_call: TRBJ2-7
clone_size: NA
v_call: TRBV23-1

cdr3_nt: TGTGCCAGCAGCTTGGCAGGTGGACTAGTGGGCTTC
cdr3_aa: CASSLAGGLVGF
d_call: TRBD2
j_call: TRBJ2-5
clone_size: few
v_call: TRBV5-4

cdr3_nt: TGTGCCAGCAGCTTAGCAGGCGGGGGCACCAGCACAGATACGCAGTATTTT
cdr3_aa: CASSLAGGGTSTDTQYF
d_call: NA
j_call: TRBJ2-3
clone_size: NA
v_call: TRBV7-2

cdr3_nt: TGTGCCAGCCTTCCTAAGAGAGGACATAACAATCAGCCCCAGCATTTT
cdr3_aa: CASLPKRGHNNQPQHF
d_call: NA
j_call: TRBJ1-5
clone_size: NA
v_call: TRBV2

cdr3_nt: TGTGCCAGCAGTGAAGGGGCTTTTGTAGGGGGGGATGGCTACACCTTC
cdr3_aa: CASSEGAFVGGDGYTF
d_call: NA
j_call: TRBJ1-2
clone_size: NA
v_call: TRBV2

cdr3_nt: TGCGCCAGCAGCTTGGGCCCCCGCTTGGGGATGAACACTGAAGCTTTCTTT
cdr3_aa: CASSLGPRLGMNTEAFF
d_call: NA
j_call: TRBJ1-1
clone_size: NA
v_call: TRBV5-1

cdr3_nt: TGTGCCAGCAGCTTCGGACCGGGATCGGGGGAGACCCAGTACTTC
cdr3_aa: CASSFGPGSGETQYF
d_call: NA
j_call: TRBJ2-5
clone_size: NA
v_call: TRBV7-9

cdr3_nt: TGTGCCAGCAGCTCCCGTACGGGACTAGCCTACAATGAGCAGTTCTTC
cdr3_aa: CASSSRTGLAYNEQFF
d_call: TRBD2
j_call: TRBJ2-1
clone_size: many
v_call: TRBV7-9

cdr3_nt: TGTGCCAGCAGCTTAGATCCTAGCGGGTTAGGGGGTTGGTTCTTC
cdr3_aa: CASSLDPSGLGGWFF
d_call: TRBD2
j_call: TRBJ2-1
clone_size: many
v_call: TRBV7-2

cdr3_nt: TGTGCCTGGAGTCGGGACAGGGTAGGCGAGCAGTACTTC
cdr3_aa: CAWSRDRVGEQYF
d_call: TRBD1
j_call: TRBJ2-7
clone_size: NA
v_call: TRBV30

cdr3_nt: TGCGCCAGCAGCCCACGGCCGGATCCCTACGCAAATTCACCCCTCCACTTT
cdr3_aa: CASSPRPDPYANSPLHF
d_call: NA
j_call: TRBJ1-6
clone_size: many
v_call: TRBV4-1

cdr3_nt: TGTGCCAGTAGTCCCGCAGGGGTCTATGGCTACACCTTC
cdr3_aa: CASSPAGVYGYTF
d_call: NA
j_call: TRBJ1-2
clone_size: few
v_call: TRBV19

cdr3_nt: TGTGCCAGCAGTTTACTGGCAGGGGGCGAAGAGCAGTACTTC
cdr3_aa: CASSLLAGGEEQYF
d_call: TRBD1
j_call: TRBJ2-7
clone_size: NA
v_call: TRBV28